This TCR beta chain originates from a study of T cell repertoires in cytomegalovirus infection. Across the study: Well-studied HLA-B-restricted epitopes and recently identified HLA-C-restricted epitopes of CMV were both used in the study. TCR beta signatures that were public indicated CMV infection and matching HLA type. Study-wide results and limits: Summed public TCR beta family frequency identified CMV carriers bearing the relevant HLA. HLA-C-restricted CMV-specific TCR beta clonotypes were dominant in the ex vivo response.

The germline V gene has CDR1 SGDLS and CDR2 YYNGEE. Deletions cut 4 bases from V and 3 bases from J, with 11 bases between. This CDR3 has 14 amino acids. One entry per CDR3 protein results from TCRdb running MiXCR on the reads. The sample holds approximately 310,000 distinct CDR3 sequences; roughly 25% are singletons and the top ten take less than 15%. There are a few counts of this clonotype. Its matching antigen is unknown. Sequences were derived from cultured PBMCs, sampled from culture after CMV antigen stimulation. This receptor was obtained from a human donor in good health (CMV status not recorded). Some clones in this sample may be carry-over from other donors' samples. The rearrangement joins TRBV9 to TRBJ2-1; TRBD1 or TRBD2 may be the D gene (5 bases each). CDR3: CASSSRDHYNEQFF. The DNA for the CDR3 is TGTGCCAGCAGCTCCCGGGACCACTACAATGAGCAGTTCTTC.